This T cell receptor (beta chain) originates from a study of blood T cell repertoires in COVID-19. Looking at the study overall: Samples came from the United States, Italy and Spain, spanning acute and convalescent COVID-19. Sources were T cells, B-cell-depleted T cells, or PBMCs; the material itself was cDNA or gDNA.

Method: immunoSEQ multiplex PCR; TCRdb's copy keeps in-frame clones and lacks some. The table shows approximately 180,000 clones, with about 88% occurring only once. The germline V gene encodes CDR1 MNHEY and CDR2 SMNVEV (reference sequence). With V trimmed by 7 bases and J by 7 bases, 18 bases remained unmatched. The CDR3 length is 19 residues. This clone is a singleton in its sample. Sequenced material: PBMCs or T cells enriched from blood (not recorded which). The rearrangement uses TRBV27 and TRBJ2-1; 14 bases match TRBD2. The receptor's source is a woman aged 40 to 55 with acute COVID-19. The CDR3 spells CASTSPGGTSGSRRNEQFF. CDR3 DNA: TGTGCCAGCACCTCCCCGGGAGGGACTAGCGGGAGTCGTCGAAATGAGCAGTTCTTC.